Listed below are T cell receptor beta chains from one sample, sequenced in a study of T cells in Graves' hyperthyroidism and ophthalmopathy. MiXCR, applied by TCRdb to the multiplex PCR reads, yields one record per CDR3 protein. The sample comprises 730,000 or so distinct CDR3 sequences, about 19% of which are singletons, and over 15% rests with the top ten. Material: blood. These receptors came from a woman aged 45 to 65 with Graves' hyperthyroidism that later progressed to Graves' ophthalmopathy. The CDR3 runs from the conserved cysteine through the conserved F or W. D genes are given only for firm matches. A row's size may be missing; if present it is once, few, many or a size class.

j_call,clone_size,d_call,v_call,cdr3_aa,cdr3_nt
TRBJ2-1,.,TRBD1,TRBV7-3,CASSSGTGQGVNEQFF,TGTGCCAGCAGTTCAGGTACAGGACAGGGGGTTAATGAGCAGTTCTTC
TRBJ2-3,many,.,TRBV2,CASSEDISTDTQYF,TGTGCCAGCAGTGAGGACATTAGCACAGATACGCAGTATTTT
TRBJ2-3,few,.,TRBV7-3,CASSSEGAETQYF,TGTGCCAGCAGCTCGGAGGGAGCGGAGACGCAGTATTTT
TRBJ1-1,many,TRBD1,TRBV5-1,CASSLVAGGGTEAFF,TGCGCCAGCAGCTTGGTAGCAGGGGGTGGGACTGAAGCTTTCTTT
TRBJ2-1,few,TRBD1,TRBV20-1,CSANTLRQGRNEQFF,TGCAGTGCTAACACCTTAAGACAGGGTAGAAATGAGCAGTTCTTC
TRBJ1-3,few,.,TRBV7-9,CASSGVESGAGNTIYF,TGTGCCAGCAGCGGGGTAGAATCAGGGGCTGGAAACACCATATATTTT
TRBJ1-1,.,.,TRBV10-3,CAISESAGRGTEAFF,TGTGCCATCAGTGAGTCCGCGGGCAGGGGAACTGAAGCTTTCTTT
TRBJ2-7,many,.,TRBV20-1,CSAPRGYEQYF,TGCAGTGCTCCCCGAGGGTACGAGCAGTACTTC
TRBJ1-1,.,.,TRBV7-3,CASSPQGGNTEAFF,TGTGCCAGCAGCCCACAGGGTGGGAACACTGAAGCTTTCTTT
TRBJ1-1,many,.,TRBV29-1,CSVEGDGAEAFF,TGCAGCGTTGAGGGGGATGGGGCTGAAGCTTTCTTT
TRBJ2-5,.,TRBD1,TRBV12-3/TRBV12-4,CASARGTGKKETQYF,TGTGCCAGCGCCCGCGGGACAGGCAAAAAAGAGACCCAGTACTTC
TRBJ2-7,many,TRBD1,TRBV2,CASSERTGSVYEQYF,TGTGCCAGCAGTGAAAGGACAGGGAGCGTCTACGAGCAGTACTTC
TRBJ2-5,few,TRBD1,TRBV27,CASRKDRGLKETQYF,TGTGCCAGCAGGAAAGACAGGGGGCTAAAAGAGACCCAGTACTTC
TRBJ1-6,.,TRBD1,TRBV30,CAWSKSTGRNSPLHF,TGTGCCTGGAGTAAATCGACAGGGAGAAATTCACCCCTCCACTTT
TRBJ2-7,many,TRBD1,TRBV6-2/TRBV6-3,CASRRPPGQGSYEQYF,TGTGCCAGCAGACGGCCGCCGGGACAGGGATCCTACGAGCAGTACTTC
TRBJ2-7,many,.,TRBV18,CASSPRQYYEQYF,TGTGCCAGCTCACCCCGGCAATACTACGAGCAGTACTTC
TRBJ2-1,.,.,TRBV7-9,CASSIGWNEQFF,TGTGCCAGCAGCATCGGATGGAATGAGCAGTTCTTC
TRBJ1-4,.,.,TRBV30,CAFQTARGHEKLFF,TGTGCCTTTCAAACAGCCCGCGGACATGAAAAACTGTTTTTT
TRBJ2-6,.,TRBD1,TRBV2,CASNSGTGISGANVLTF,TGTGCCAGCAACTCCGGGACAGGGATCTCTGGGGCCAACGTCCTGACTTTC
TRBJ1-6,.,TRBD1,TRBV2,CASNRDRGQGSPLHF,TGTGCCAGCAACCGGGACAGGGGGCAGGGTTCACCCCTCCACTTT
TRBJ2-2,many,.,TRBV11-2,CASSSPEAGSTGELFF,TGTGCCAGCAGCTCCCCCGAGGCAGGGTCGACCGGGGAGCTGTTTTTT
TRBJ2-5,many,.,TRBV5-4,CASSKSEGPYGETQYF,TGTGCCAGCAGCAAAAGCGAAGGGCCGTATGGGGAGACCCAGTACTTC
TRBJ2-3,.,TRBD2,TRBV5-1,CASSLLGAGGVTDTQYF,TGCGCCAGCAGCTTGCTCGGAGCGGGGGGCGTCACAGATACGCAGTATTTT
TRBJ2-3,.,TRBD1,TRBV19,CASSIGGQFFTDTQYF,TGTGCCAGTAGTATAGGGGGACAGTTTTTCACAGATACGCAGTATTTT
TRBJ2-7,.,.,TRBV9,CASSDNDEQYF,TGTGCCAGCAGCGACAACGACGAGCAGTACTTC
TRBJ1-6,few,.,TRBV10-1,CASSETRPESYNSPLHF,TGCGCCAGCAGTGAGACCAGACCGGAGTCCTATAATTCACCCCTCCACTTT
TRBJ2-1,few,TRBD2,TRBV20-1,CSARGGTTYNEQFF,TGCAGTGCTAGGGGTGGGACTACATACAATGAGCAGTTCTTC
TRBJ1-6,few,.,TRBV4-1,CASSQVPGNSPLHF,TGCGCCAGCAGCCAAGTTCCAGGAAATTCACCCCTCCACTTT
TRBJ1-4,.,TRBD1,TRBV2,CASRIEDRGRKLFF,TGTGCCAGCAGGATCGAGGACAGGGGGCGAAAACTGTTTTTT
TRBJ2-1,many,.,TRBV3-1,CASSLAGRNAYNEQFF,TGTGCCAGCAGCCTGGCGGGGCGGAACGCTTACAATGAGCAGTTCTTC
TRBJ2-5,many,.,TRBV30,CAWSVGGGAGETQYF,TGTGCCTGGAGTGTAGGAGGGGGGGCAGGAGAGACCCAGTACTTC
TRBJ1-1,many,.,TRBV5-1,CASSLGVAGAMNTEAFF,TGCGCCAGCAGCTTGGGGGTGGCAGGGGCCATGAACACTGAAGCTTTCTTT
TRBJ2-1,many,.,TRBV11-2,CASSPAARTEQFF,TGTGCCAGCAGTCCTGCGGCCCGGACAGAGCAGTTCTTC
TRBJ2-7,.,.,TRBV3-1,CASSQLRGTHEQYF,TGTGCCAGCAGCCAACTTAGGGGGACCCACGAGCAGTACTTC
TRBJ1-4,few,.,TRBV12-3/TRBV12-4,CASKQGATNEKLFF,TGTGCCAGCAAACAGGGCGCAACTAATGAAAAACTGTTTTTT
TRBJ1-5,many,TRBD1,TRBV10-3,CAISESRGRGQPQHF,TGTGCCATCAGTGAGTCGAGGGGGCGCGGACAGCCCCAGCATTTT
TRBJ2-1,few,.,TRBV5-6,CASSFQNGQFF,TGTGCCAGCAGCTTCCAGAACGGGCAGTTCTTC
TRBJ1-6,few,TRBD1,TRBV20-1,CSAAMWDRGNSPLHF,TGCAGTGCCGCAATGTGGGACAGGGGTAATTCACCCCTCCACTTT
TRBJ2-1,many,TRBD2,TRBV11-2,CASSLDPTAGNEQFF,TGTGCCAGCAGCTTAGATCCCACAGCGGGAAATGAGCAGTTCTTC
TRBJ1-2,.,.,TRBV12-5,CASGFDRDYGYTF,TGTGCTAGTGGTTTTGACAGAGACTATGGCTACACCTTC
TRBJ2-1,.,.,TRBV12-3/TRBV12-4,CASSEGSRQSYNEQFF,TGCGCCAGCAGCGAGGGGTCCAGACAGTCCTACAATGAGCAGTTCTTC
TRBJ2-1,.,.,TRBV6-1,CASSEAPRDEQFF,TGTGCCAGCAGTGAAGCCCCCCGGGACGAGCAGTTCTTC
TRBJ2-1,few,TRBD2,TRBV6-1,CASSEESLRGGLGDNEQFF,TGTGCCAGCAGTGAAGAGTCGCTACGGGGGGGCCTGGGGGACAATGAGCAGTTCTTC
TRBJ1-1,.,TRBD1,TRBV25-1,CASSVAGGKNTEAFF,TGTGCCAGCAGTGTGGCAGGGGGCAAGAACACTGAAGCTTTCTTT
TRBJ2-3,many,.,TRBV14,CASSLGLLADTQYF,TGTGCCAGCAGCCTTGGACTCTTAGCAGATACGCAGTATTTT
TRBJ1-1,few,.,TRBV5-1,CASMATVNTEAFF,TGCGCCAGCATGGCGACAGTGAACACTGAAGCTTTCTTT
TRBJ2-2,few,TRBD2,TRBV29-1,CSVETSGGAVTGELFF,TGCAGCGTCGAGACTAGCGGGGGGGCCGTCACCGGGGAGCTGTTTTTT
TRBJ2-7,.,.,TRBV29-1,CSVDGGGRDEQYF,TGCAGCGTTGACGGCGGGGGCCGGGACGAGCAGTACTTC
TRBJ1-1,few,.,TRBV4-1,CASSQVGVPEAFF,TGCGCCAGCAGCCAAGTTGGTGTCCCTGAAGCTTTCTTT
TRBJ1-1,few,.,TRBV5-6,CASSLVGVVTEAFF,TGTGCCAGCAGCTTGGTGGGTGTGGTCACTGAAGCTTTCTTT
TRBJ1-4,.,.,TRBV20-1,CSARLVSQKLFF,TGCAGTGCTAGGTTGGTCAGCCAAAAACTGTTTTTT
TRBJ2-1,few,.,TRBV20-1,CSGGATNTWEQFF,TGCAGTGGGGGCGCCACCAACACTTGGGAGCAGTTCTTC